This entry concerns a single TCR beta chain. Its antigen is unidentified. This sample was taken from a study of OX40 agonist ivuxolimab in advanced cancers. Regarding the study as a whole: Partial responders treated at 0.1-3.0 mg/kg exhibited clonal expansion among the lowest measured.

The length of the CDR3 is 12 residues. V lost 0 bases and J lost 7, with 6 bases in between. Germline CDR1 is SQVTM and CDR2 is ANQGSEA. The data were produced by immunoSEQ multiplex PCR, yet TCRdb's version contains in-frame clones alone and is incomplete. The sample lists around 65,000 clones, roughly 92% occurring once. The V gene is TRBV29-1, the J gene TRBJ2-2; D gene uncertain. The sequencing used CD4+ or CD8+ T cells sorted from blood, collected in a trial of the OX40 agonist ivuxolimab. The clonotype was recovered from an adult with an advanced solid tumor such as melanoma, head and neck, liver or kidney cancer. The CDR3 loop reads CSVEDLDGELFF. As DNA, the CDR3 is TGCAGCGTTGAAGATCTTGACGGGGAGCTGTTTTTT.